This TCR beta chain is drawn from a study of T cells in Graves' hyperthyroidism and ophthalmopathy (dated by TCRdb to between 2017 and 2020). As for the study more broadly: Peripheral blood samples were taken at initial diagnosis, before any treatment was given. For training and testing, the 100 patients in the discovery cohort were randomly divided in a 7:3 ratio. TCR V-J signatures able to tell the groups apart were searched for in a discovery cohort of more than 90 patients, of whom roughly 42 had Graves' ophthalmopathy and roughly 59 had stable Graves' hyperthyroidism. After blood sampling, hyperthyroidism patients were treated with methimazole at a starting dose of 30 mg daily, and ophthalmopathy patients were treated with high-dose intravenous methylprednisolone. The paper reports TCR Vbeta CDR3 sequencing of approximately 130 peripheral blood samples: 43 ophthalmopathy, fewer than 80 hyperthyroidism and approximately 17 progressor patients. An independent validation cohort of fewer than 20 hyperthyroidism patients and 17 patients who later progressed to ophthalmopathy tested prospective prediction of ophthalmopathy. Thyroid tissue and blood T-cell repertoires from roughly 6 Graves' hyperthyroidism patients were also compared in the study. The full study reports these points: Sample size was not statistically predetermined, and investigators were not blinded to group allocation. A 13 V-J signature model separated ophthalmopathy from stable hyperthyroidism, with 87.88% sensitivity and about 81% specificity in cross-validation and 80%/75% in testing. In validation, the model predicted progression to ophthalmopathy a median of around six months before onset, with approximately 71% sensitivity and roughly 79% specificity. Most expanded thyroid clonotypes (frequency above 0.001) were also found in blood, which suggests that blood repertoires may mirror thyroid immune responses.

TCR beta CDR3 regions were amplified from RNA transcripts. For the first round of RT-PCR on the TCR CDR3, the HTBI primer set was used together with the Qiagen OneStep RT-PCR kit. Libraries were constructed in a second round of multiplex PCR, after which size selection and purification were performed. Paired-end sequencing of the libraries was performed with 100 bp reads on an Illumina HiSeq2000. Processing in the source paper ran as follows. Raw data were processed with SOAPnuke, discarding reads with adapters, uncalled bases, mean Phred below 15, or no exact constant-primer or identifier match. High-quality paired reads were merged with COPE v1.2.5, and unique nucleotide sequences were defined as clonotypes. Clonotypes were aligned to IMGT TRBV, TRBD and TRBJ reference segments using MiTCR v1.1. The analysis included only V-J combinations with a frequency above 0.0001, which together covered approximately 99% of the repertoires. The TCS score was defined as the ratio of F50 (clonal expansion) to E x V (chaos), calculated using BLOSUM62-based TCRdist between CDR3 peptides within each V-J. Welch's t-statistics and random forest reduced around 520 V-J features to 13, which were used in a naive Bayes classifier (R e1071). TCRdb reprocessed the public reads (quality trimming at Q25 with fastp, clone calling with MiXCR) and kept in-frame beta chains. Identical CDR3 proteins give one entry, which carries the most common genes and DNA. In this record, the V and J calls reflect TCRdb's handling and not the investigators' own analysis. For this sample the table gives some 350,000 distinct CDR3 sequences, of which about 20% were detected only once. Of the sample, about 3.5% is held by the ten largest clones.

The germline V gene gives CDR1 as SGHVS and CDR2 as FQNEAQ. The CDR3 contains 14 residues, cysteine and phenylalanine counted. Only the CDR3 DNA stays, 42 bases, in frame from base 1. V was cut back by 2 bases and J by 5 bases, leaving a gap of 12 bases between them. This clonotype was seen many times. This receptor's antigen is unknown. No per-base quality is available; no much larger clone lies one base away. Graves' hyperthyroidism was defined as stable when no progression to ophthalmopathy occurred over 18 months of follow-up. The hyperthyroidism patients were between 18 and 65 years old and newly diagnosed, with a disease duration of less than 2 months. Exclusion was applied to patients with uncontrolled infections, other autoimmune diseases, pregnancy or lactation. Diagnoses were established on the basis of clinical symptoms, serum thyroxine and TRAb, thyroid ultrasound, and orbital computed tomography. PBMCs were isolated from around 10 ml of fresh peripheral blood by Ficoll-Paque density gradient centrifugation. Total RNA was extracted using Trizol reagent, and RNA quality was assessed on an Agilent 2100 Bioanalyzer.

The source of this sequence is a woman under 30 with Graves' hyperthyroidism. The chain links TRBV7-8 with TRBJ1-1; no D segment can be confidently identified. The sequenced sample consisted of blood. The DNA sequence reads TGTGCCAGCAGCTTAATAGTAGGGCCAACTGAAGCTTTCTTT. The encoded protein is CASSLIVGPTEAFF.